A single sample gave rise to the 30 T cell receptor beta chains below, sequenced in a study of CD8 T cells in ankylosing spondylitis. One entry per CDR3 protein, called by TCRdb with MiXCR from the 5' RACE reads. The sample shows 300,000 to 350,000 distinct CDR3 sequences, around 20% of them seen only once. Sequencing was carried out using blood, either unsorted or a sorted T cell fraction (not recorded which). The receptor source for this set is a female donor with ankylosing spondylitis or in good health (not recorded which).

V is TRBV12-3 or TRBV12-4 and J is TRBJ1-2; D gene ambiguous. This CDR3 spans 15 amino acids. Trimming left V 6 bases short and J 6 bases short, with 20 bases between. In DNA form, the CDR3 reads TGTGCCAGCAGCCCCCTCTTGACCAAGCGGAATGGCTACACCTTC. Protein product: CASSPLLTKRNGYTF.

The CDR3 reads CASSQEGLAQADTQYF. CDR3 DNA sequence: TGCGCCAGCAGCCAAGAGGGACTAGCGCAGGCAGATACGCAGTATTTT. The chain recombines TRBV4-3 with TRBJ2-3, with 10 bases that match TRBD2. The V gene end was trimmed by 0 bases and the J gene end by 4 bases; junction bases not matched to a gene: 4. CDR1 is LGHNA and CDR2 is YSLEER in the germline V gene. CDR3 size: 16 residues.

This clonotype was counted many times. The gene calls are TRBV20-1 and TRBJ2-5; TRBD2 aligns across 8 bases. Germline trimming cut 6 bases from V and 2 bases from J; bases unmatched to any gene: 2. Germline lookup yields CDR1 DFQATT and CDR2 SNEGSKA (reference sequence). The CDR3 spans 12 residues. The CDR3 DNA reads TGCAGTGCAACTAGCGGACAAGAGACCCAGTACTTC. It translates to CSATSGQETQYF.

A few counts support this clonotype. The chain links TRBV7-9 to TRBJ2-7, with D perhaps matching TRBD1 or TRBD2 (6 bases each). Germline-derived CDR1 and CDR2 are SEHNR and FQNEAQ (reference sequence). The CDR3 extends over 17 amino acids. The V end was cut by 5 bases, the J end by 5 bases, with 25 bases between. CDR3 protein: CASSPRGLGGLLNEQYF. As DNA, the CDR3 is TGTGCCAGCAGCCCAAGGGGATTGGGGGGCCTTCTTAACGAGCAGTACTTC.

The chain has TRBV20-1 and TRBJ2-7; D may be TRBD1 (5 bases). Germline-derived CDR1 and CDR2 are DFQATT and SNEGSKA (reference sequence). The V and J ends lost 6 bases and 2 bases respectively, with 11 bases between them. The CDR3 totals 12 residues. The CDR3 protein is CSAPDSTYEQYF. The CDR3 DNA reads TGCAGTGCCCCTGACAGCACCTACGAGCAGTACTTC.

In DNA form, the CDR3 reads TGTGCCAGCAGCGTAGAGATATACGGAGAGCAGTACTTC. Encoded protein: CASSVEIYGEQYF. The gene calls are TRBV9 and TRBJ2-7; unclear D gene. Trimming cost V 0 bases and J 7 bases, with 11 bases left between them. The CDR3 has 13 residues. From germline, CDR1 is SGDLS and CDR2 YYNGEE.

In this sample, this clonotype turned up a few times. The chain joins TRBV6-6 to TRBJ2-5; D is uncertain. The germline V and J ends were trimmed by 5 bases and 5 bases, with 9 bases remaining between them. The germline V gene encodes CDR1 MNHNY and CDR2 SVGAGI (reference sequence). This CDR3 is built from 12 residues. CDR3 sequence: CASSTPSETQYF. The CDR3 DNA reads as TGTGCCAGCAGTACCCCCTCCGAGACCCAGTACTTC.

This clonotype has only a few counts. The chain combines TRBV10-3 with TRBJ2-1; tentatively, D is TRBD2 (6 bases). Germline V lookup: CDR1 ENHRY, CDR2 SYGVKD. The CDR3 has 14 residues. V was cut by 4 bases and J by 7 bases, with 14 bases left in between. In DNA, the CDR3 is TGTGCCATCAGTGTGTCGAAGGGACTTAATGAGCAGTTCTTC. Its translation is CAISVSKGLNEQFF.

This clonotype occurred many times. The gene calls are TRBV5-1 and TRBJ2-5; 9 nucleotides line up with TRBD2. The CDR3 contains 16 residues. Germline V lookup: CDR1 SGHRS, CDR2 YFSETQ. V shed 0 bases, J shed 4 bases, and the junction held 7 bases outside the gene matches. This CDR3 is CASSLAGGRAGETQYF. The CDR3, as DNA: TGCGCCAGCAGCTTGGCTGGCGGGAGGGCCGGAGAGACCCAGTACTTC.

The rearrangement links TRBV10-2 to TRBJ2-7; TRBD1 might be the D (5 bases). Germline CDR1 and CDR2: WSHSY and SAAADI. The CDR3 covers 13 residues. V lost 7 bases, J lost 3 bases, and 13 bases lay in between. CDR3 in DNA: TGCGCCAGCAAAAGACAGACCCACTACGAGCAGTACTTC. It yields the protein CASKRQTHYEQYF.

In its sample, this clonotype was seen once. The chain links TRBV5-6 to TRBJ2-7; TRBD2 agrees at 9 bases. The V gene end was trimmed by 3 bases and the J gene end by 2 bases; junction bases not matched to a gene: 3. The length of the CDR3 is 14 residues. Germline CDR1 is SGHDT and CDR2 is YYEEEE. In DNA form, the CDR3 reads TGTGCCAGCAGCTGGGGACTAGCAGCCTACGAGCAGTACTTC. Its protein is CASSWGLAAYEQYF. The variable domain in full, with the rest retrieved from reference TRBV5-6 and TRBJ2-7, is DAGVTQSPTHLIKTRGQQVTLRCSPKSGHDTVSWYQQALGQGPQFIFQYYEEEERQRGNFPDRFSGHQFPNYSSELNVNALLLGDSALYLCASSWGLAAYEQYFGPGTRLTVT.

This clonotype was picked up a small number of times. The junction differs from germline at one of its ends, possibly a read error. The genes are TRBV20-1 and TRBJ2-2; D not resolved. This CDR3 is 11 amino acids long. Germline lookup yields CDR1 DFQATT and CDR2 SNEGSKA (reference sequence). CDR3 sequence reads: CSVRVTGELFF. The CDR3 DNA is TGCAGTGTTAGAGTGACCGGGGAGCTGTTTTTT.

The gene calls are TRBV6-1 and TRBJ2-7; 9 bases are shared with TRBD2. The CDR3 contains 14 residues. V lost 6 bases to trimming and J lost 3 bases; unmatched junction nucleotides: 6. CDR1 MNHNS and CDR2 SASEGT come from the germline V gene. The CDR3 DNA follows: TGTGCCAGCAGACCCAGCGGGGGGAACTACGAGCAGTACTTC. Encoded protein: CASRPSGGNYEQYF.

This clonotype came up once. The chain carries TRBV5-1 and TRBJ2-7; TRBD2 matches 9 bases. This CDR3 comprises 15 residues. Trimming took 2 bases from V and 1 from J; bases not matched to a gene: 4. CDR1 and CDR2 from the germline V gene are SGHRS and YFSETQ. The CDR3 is CASSLQAGGSYEQYF. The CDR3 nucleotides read TGCGCCAGCAGCTTACAAGCGGGAGGATCCTACGAGCAGTACTTC.

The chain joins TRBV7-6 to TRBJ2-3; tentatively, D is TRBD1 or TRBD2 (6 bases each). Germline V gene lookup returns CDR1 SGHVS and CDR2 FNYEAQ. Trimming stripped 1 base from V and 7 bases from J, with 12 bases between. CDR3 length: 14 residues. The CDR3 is CASSLVQGGNTQYF. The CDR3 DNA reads TGTGCCAGCAGCTTAGTACAGGGAGGAAATACGCAGTATTTT.

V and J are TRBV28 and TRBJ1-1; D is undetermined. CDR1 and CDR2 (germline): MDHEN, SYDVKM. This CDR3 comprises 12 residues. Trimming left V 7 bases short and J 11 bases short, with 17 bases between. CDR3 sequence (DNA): TGTGCCAGCACCATGGGAAGGATTCGGGCTTTCTTT. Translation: CASTMGRIRAFF.

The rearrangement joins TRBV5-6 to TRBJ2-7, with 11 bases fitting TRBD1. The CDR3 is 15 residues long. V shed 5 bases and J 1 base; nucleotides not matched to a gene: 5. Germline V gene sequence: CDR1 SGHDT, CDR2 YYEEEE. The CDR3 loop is CASRAGTGGSYEQYF. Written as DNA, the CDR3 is TGTGCCAGCAGAGCCGGGACAGGGGGTTCCTACGAGCAGTACTTC.

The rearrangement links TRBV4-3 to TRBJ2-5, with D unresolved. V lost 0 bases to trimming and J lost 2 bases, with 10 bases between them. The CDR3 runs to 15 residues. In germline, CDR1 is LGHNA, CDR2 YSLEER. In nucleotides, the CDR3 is TGCGCCAGCAGCCAAGATAAACGGCCTCAAGAGACCCAGTACTTC. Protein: CASSQDKRPQETQYF.

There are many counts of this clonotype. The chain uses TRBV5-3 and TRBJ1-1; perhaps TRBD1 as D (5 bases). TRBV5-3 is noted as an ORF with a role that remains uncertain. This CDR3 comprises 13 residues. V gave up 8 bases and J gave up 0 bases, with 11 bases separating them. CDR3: CASSRVLNTEAFF. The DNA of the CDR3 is TGTGCCAGCAGCAGGGTTTTGAACACTGAAGCTTTCTTT.

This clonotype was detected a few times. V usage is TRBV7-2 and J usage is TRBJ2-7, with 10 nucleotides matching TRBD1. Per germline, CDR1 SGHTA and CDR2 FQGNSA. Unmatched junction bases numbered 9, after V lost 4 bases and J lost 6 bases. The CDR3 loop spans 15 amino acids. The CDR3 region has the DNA TGTGCCAGCAGCTACACGAGGGGACAGGGGAGCGAGCAGTACTTC. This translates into CASSYTRGQGSEQYF. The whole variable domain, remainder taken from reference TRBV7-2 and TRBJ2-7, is GAGVSQSPSNKVTEKGKDVELRCDPISGHTALYWYRQSLGQGLEFLIYFQGNSAPDKSGLPSDRFSAERTGGSVSTLTIQRTQQEDSAVYLCASSYTRGQGSEQYFGPGTRLTVT.

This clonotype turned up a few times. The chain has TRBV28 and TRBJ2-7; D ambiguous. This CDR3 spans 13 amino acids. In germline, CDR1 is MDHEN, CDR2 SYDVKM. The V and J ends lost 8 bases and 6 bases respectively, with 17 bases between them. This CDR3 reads CASGVGKPREQYF. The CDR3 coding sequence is TGTGCCAGCGGGGTAGGGAAGCCACGCGAGCAGTACTTC.

CDR3: CSFGGAIGYTF. The DNA of the CDR3 is TGCAGCTTCGGGGGGGCTATCGGCTACACCTTC. The V call is TRBV20-1, the J call TRBJ1-2; the D gene is possibly TRBD1 (6 bases). The CDR3 length is 11 residues. Per germline, CDR1 DFQATT and CDR2 SNEGSKA (reference sequence).

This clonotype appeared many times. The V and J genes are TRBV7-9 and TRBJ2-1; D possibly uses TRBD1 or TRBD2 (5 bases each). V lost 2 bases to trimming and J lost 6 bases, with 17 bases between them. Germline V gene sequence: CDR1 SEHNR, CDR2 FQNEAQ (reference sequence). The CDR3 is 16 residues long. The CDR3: CASSLSLSGTLNEQFF. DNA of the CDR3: TGTGCCAGCAGCTTATCTTTATCCGGGACGCTCAATGAGCAGTTCTTC.

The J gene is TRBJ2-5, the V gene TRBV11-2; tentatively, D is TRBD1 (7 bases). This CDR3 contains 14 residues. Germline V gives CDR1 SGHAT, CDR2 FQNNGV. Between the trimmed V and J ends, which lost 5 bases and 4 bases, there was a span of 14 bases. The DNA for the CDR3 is TGTGCCAGCAGCATCCACAGGGGAGGAGAGACCCAGTACTTC. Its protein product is CASSIHRGGETQYF.

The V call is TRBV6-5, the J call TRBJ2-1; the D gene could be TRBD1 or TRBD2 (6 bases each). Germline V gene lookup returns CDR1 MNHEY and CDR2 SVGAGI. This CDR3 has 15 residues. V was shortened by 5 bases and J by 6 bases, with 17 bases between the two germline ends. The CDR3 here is CASSRGTSGPNEQFF. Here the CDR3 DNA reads TGTGCCAGCAGTCGCGGGACATCCGGGCCCAATGAGCAGTTCTTC.

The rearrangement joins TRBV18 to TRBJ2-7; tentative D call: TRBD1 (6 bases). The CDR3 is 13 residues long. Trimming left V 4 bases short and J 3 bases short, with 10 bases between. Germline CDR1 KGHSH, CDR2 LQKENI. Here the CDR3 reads CASSLMDSYEQYF. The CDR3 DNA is TGTGCCAGCTCACTTATGGACAGCTACGAGCAGTACTTC.

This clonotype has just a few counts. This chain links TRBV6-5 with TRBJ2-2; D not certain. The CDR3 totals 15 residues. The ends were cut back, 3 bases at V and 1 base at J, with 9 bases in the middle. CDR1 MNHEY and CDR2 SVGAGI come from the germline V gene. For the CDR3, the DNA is TGTGCCAGCAGTTATCGAGAAGTGAACACCGGGGAGCTGTTTTTT. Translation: CASSYREVNTGELFF.

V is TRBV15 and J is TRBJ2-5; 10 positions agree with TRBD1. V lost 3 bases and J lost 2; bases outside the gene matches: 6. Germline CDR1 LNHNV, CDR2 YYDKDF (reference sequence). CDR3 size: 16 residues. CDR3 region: CATSRSGTGAQETQYF. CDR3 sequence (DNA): TGTGCCACCAGCAGGAGCGGGACAGGGGCGCAAGAGACCCAGTACTTC.

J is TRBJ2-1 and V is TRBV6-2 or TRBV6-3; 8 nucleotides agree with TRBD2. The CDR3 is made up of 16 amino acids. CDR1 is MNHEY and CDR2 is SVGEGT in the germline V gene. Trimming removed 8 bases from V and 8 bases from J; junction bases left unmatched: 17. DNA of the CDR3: TGTGCCAGCTCCCCCCGGACTAGCCCACCCCAAGATGAGCAGTTCTTC. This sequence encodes CASSPRTSPPQDEQFF.

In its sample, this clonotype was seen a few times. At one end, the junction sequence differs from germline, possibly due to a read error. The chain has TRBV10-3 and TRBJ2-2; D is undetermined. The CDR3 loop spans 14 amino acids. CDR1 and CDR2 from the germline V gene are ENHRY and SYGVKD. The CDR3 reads CATSFDVDTGELFF. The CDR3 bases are TGTGCCACCAGTTTTGACGTGGACACCGGGGAGCTGTTTTTT.